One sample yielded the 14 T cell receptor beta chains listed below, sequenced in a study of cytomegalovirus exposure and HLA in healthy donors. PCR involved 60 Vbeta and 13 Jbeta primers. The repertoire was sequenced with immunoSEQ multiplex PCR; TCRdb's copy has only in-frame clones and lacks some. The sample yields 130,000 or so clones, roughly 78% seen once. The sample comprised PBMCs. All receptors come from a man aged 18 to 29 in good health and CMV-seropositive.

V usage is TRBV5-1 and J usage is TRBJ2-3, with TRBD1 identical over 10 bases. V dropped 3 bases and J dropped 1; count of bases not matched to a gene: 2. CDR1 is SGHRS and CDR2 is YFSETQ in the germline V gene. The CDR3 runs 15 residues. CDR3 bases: TGCGCCAGCAGCTGGACAGGGGGTGGCACAGATACGCAGTATTTT. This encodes CASSWTGGGTDTQYF.

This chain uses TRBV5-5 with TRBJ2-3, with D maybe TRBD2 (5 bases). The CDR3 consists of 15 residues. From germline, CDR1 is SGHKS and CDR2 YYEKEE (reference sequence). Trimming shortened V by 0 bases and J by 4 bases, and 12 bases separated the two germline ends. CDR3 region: CASSLAGVYADTQYF. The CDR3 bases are TGTGCCAGCAGCTTGGCCGGGGTTTACGCAGATACGCAGTATTTT.

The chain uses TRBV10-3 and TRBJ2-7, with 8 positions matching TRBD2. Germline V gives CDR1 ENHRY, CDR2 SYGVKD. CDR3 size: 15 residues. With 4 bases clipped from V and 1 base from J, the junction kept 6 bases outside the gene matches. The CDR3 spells CAISAGGRESYEQYF. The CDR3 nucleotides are TGTGCCATCAGTGCGGGGGGGAGAGAATCCTACGAGCAGTACTTC.

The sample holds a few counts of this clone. CDR3 loop: CASSQAAAQQETQYF. CDR3 DNA sequence: TGCGCCAGCAGCCAAGCGGCAGCACAGCAAGAGACCCAGTACTTC. The chain combines TRBV4-1 with TRBJ2-5, with D unresolved. V was shortened by 1 base and J by 2 bases, with 11 bases between the two germline ends. Germline CDR1 is MGHRA and CDR2 is YSYEKL. CDR3 length: 15 residues.

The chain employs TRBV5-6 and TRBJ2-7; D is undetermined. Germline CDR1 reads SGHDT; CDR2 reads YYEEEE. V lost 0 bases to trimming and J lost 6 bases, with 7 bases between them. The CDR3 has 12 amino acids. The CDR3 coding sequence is TGTGCCAGCAGCTTGGTGCAGCGCGAGCAGTACTTC. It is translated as CASSLVQREQYF.

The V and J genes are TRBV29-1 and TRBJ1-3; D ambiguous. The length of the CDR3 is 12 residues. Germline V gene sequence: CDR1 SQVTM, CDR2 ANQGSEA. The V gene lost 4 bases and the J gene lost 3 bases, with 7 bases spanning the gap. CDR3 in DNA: TGCAGCGTTGTAACAGATGGAAACACCATATATTTT. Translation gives CSVVTDGNTIYF.

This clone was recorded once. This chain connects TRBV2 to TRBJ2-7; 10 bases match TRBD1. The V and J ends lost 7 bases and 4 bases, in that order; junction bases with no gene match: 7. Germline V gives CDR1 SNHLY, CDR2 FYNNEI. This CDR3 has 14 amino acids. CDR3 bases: TGTGCCAGCAACCGGGACAGGGGCTGGTACGAGCAGTACTTC. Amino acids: CASNRDRGWYEQYF.

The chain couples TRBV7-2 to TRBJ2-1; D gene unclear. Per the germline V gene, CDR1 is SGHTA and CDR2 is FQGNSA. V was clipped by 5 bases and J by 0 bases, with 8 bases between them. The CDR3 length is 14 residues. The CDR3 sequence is CASSPSVSYNEQFF. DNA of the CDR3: TGTGCCAGCAGCCCCTCGGTCTCCTACAATGAGCAGTTCTTC.

This chain's CDR3 is CASSWDRAYGYTF. DNA for the CDR3: TGTGCCAGCAGTTGGGACAGGGCCTATGGCTACACCTTC. The chain is built from TRBV28 and TRBJ1-2; TRBD1 matches 9 bases. Germline trimming cut 4 bases from V and 4 bases from J; bases unmatched to any gene: 1. Germline CDR1 is MDHEN and CDR2 is SYDVKM. This CDR3 spans 13 amino acids.

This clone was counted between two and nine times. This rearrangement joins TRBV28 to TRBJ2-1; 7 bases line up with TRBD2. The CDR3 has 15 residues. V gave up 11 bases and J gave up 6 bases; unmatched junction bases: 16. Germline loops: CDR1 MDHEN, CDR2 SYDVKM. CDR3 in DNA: TGTGCCGTTGCCAGCGGGACCCACGGGATCAATGAGCAGTTCTTC. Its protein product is CAVASGTHGINEQFF.

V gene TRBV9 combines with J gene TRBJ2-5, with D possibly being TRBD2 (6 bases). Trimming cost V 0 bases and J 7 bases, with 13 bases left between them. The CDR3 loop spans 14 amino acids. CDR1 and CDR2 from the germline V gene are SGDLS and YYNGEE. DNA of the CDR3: TGTGCCAGCAGCGTAGGCGGGGCGGAGCTGACCCAGTACTTC. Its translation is CASSVGGAELTQYF.

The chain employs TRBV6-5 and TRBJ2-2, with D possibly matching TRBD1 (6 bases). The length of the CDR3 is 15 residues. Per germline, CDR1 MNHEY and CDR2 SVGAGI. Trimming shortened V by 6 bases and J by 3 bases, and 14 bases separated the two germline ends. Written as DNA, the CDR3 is TGTGCCAGCAGCCCCCAGGACAGTTACACCGGGGAGCTGTTTTTT. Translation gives CASSPQDSYTGELFF.

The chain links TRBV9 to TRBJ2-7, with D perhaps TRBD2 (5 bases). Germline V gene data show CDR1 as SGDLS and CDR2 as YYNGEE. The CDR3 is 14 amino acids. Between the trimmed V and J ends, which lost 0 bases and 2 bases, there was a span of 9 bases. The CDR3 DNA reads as TGTGCCAGCAGCGTAGGGGTGGGAGCCTACGAGCAGTACTTC. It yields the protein CASSVGVGAYEQYF. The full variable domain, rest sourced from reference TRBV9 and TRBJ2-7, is DSGVTQTPKHLITATGQRVTLRCSPRSGDLSVYWYQQSLDQGLQFLIQYYNGEERAKGNILERFSAQQFPDLHSELNLSSLELGDSALYFCASSVGVGAYEQYFGPGTRLTVT.

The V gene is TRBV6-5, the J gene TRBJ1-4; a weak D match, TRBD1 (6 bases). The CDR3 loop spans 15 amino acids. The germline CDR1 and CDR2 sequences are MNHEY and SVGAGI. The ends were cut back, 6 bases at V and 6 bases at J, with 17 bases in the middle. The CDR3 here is CASRITGRGDEKLFF. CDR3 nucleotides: TGTGCCAGCAGGATAACAGGGAGGGGGGATGAAAAACTGTTTTTT.